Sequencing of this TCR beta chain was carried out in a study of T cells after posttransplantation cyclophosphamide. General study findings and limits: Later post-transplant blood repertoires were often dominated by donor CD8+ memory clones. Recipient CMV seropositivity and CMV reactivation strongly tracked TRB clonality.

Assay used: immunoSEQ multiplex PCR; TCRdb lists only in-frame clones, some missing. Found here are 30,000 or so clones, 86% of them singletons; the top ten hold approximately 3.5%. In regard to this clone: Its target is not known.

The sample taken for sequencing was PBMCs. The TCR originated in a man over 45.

The CDR3 region is CASRVISDSYEQYF. CDR3 coding DNA: TGTGCCAGTAGGGTGATAAGCGACTCCTACGAGCAGTACTTC. This chain uses TRBV19 with TRBJ2-7, with D unresolved. V was shortened by 6 bases and J by 0 bases, with 12 bases between the two germline ends. The V gene's germline CDR1 is LNHDA and CDR2 SQIVND (reference sequence). The CDR3 runs to 14 residues.